These 12 T cell receptor beta chains were sequenced from one sample in a study of cytomegalovirus exposure and HLA in healthy donors. Primers: 60 Vbeta forward and 13 Jbeta reverse. The data were produced by immunoSEQ multiplex PCR, yet TCRdb's version contains in-frame clones alone and is incomplete. The sample has approximately 260,000 clones, around 90% seen once; the top ten hold about 1.8%. The sequencing input was PBMCs. Every receptor here comes from a girl aged 2-10 years in good health and CMV-seronegative.

CDR3: CASRAQLADNEQFF. CDR3 sequence (DNA): TGTGCCAGCAGGGCTCAACTAGCAGACAATGAGCAGTTCTTC. The V gene is TRBV6-5, the J gene TRBJ2-1, with a possible D match to TRBD2 (6 bases). V was cut by 6 bases and J by 5 bases, with 14 bases left in between. CDR3 length: 14 residues. Germline loops: CDR1 MNHEY, CDR2 SVGAGI.

The chain is built from TRBV29-1 and TRBJ1-4; 8 bases line up with TRBD1. The ends lost 4 bases at V and 7 bases at J; junction bases unmatched: 2. The V gene's germline CDR1 is SQVTM and CDR2 ANQGSEA. CDR3 length: 12 amino acids. The CDR3 DNA sequence: TGCAGCGTTGCGGGGACAGGTGAAAAACTGTTTTTT. Amino acid sequence: CSVAGTGEKLFF.

This sequence joins TRBV7-6 and TRBJ1-1; 11 positions match TRBD1. Germline V CDR1 and CDR2: SGHVS, FNYEAQ. The CDR3 is 16 amino acids. V shed 5 bases and J 4 bases; nucleotides not matched to a gene: 9. CDR3 sequence reads: CASSRWPGQGGTEAFF. CDR3 sequence (DNA): TGTGCCAGCAGCCGTTGGCCGGGACAGGGGGGCACTGAAGCTTTCTTT.

This rearrangement joins TRBV27 to TRBJ2-3, with 13 bases aligning to TRBD2. Unmatched junction bases numbered 7, after V lost 6 bases and J lost 4 bases. Germline CDR1 is MNHEY and CDR2 is SMNVEV (reference sequence). This CDR3 spans 16 amino acids. The CDR3 DNA follows: TGTGCCAGCAGCGTTACTAGCGGGGGGGCCTCAGATACGCAGTATTTT. Translating it yields CASSVTSGGASDTQYF.

The genes are TRBV6-5 and TRBJ2-1; TRBD2 aligns across 11 bases. Germline V gene sequence: CDR1 MNHEY, CDR2 SVGAGI. The CDR3 consists of 16 residues. V shed 1 base, J shed 5 bases, and the junction held 4 bases outside the gene matches. The CDR3 region has the DNA TGTGCCAGCAGTTACTTCTTAGCGGGAGGGGACAATGAGCAGTTCTTC. Protein sequence: CASSYFLAGGDNEQFF.

The chain carries TRBV7-9 and TRBJ2-1, with 8 bases that match TRBD2. This CDR3 is built from 16 residues. Germline CDR1 and CDR2: SEHNR and FQNEAQ (reference sequence). The junction had 11 bases not matched to a gene; V was cut back by 5 bases and J by 5 bases. As DNA, the CDR3 is TGTGCCAGCAGCAAAGCAGCGGGAGCGATAGACAATGAGCAGTTCTTC. Amino acid sequence: CASSKAAGAIDNEQFF.

CDR3 nucleotide sequence: TGTGCCAGCAGCTTAGTTGAGGTTTATACTGGAAACACCATATATTTT. Protein product: CASSLVEVYTGNTIYF. This chain links TRBV7-9 with TRBJ1-3; D is ambiguous. This CDR3 spans 16 amino acids. Between the trimmed V and J ends, which lost 1 base and 2 bases, there was a span of 12 bases. From germline, CDR1 is SEHNR and CDR2 FQNEAQ (reference sequence).

V gene TRBV30 combines with J gene TRBJ2-3; 12 bases are a match to TRBD2. The CDR3 extends over 17 amino acids. V lost 0 bases and J lost 6; bases outside the gene matches: 10. Germline V gene data show CDR1 as GTSNPN and CDR2 as SVGIG (reference sequence). Written as DNA, the CDR3 is TGTGCCTGGAGTGTGTACCGGACTAGCGGGGTGGCGGATACGCAGTATTTT. It is translated as CAWSVYRTSGVADTQYF.

V and J are TRBV5-4 and TRBJ2-5, with TRBD1 matching over 9 bases. The CDR3 extends over 14 amino acids. The ends lost 1 base at V and 5 bases at J; junction bases unmatched: 3. Germline V gene lookup returns CDR1 SGHNT and CDR2 YYREEE (reference sequence). For the CDR3, the DNA is TGTGCCAGCAGCTTGACAGGGGGCAAGGAGACCCAGTACTTC. The encoded protein is CASSLTGGKETQYF.

This chain connects TRBV6-5 to TRBJ1-1; D is ambiguous. Germline assignment: CDR1 MNHEY and CDR2 SVGAGI. The V and J ends lost 2 bases and 5 bases respectively, with 9 bases between them. The CDR3 totals 13 residues. The CDR3 nucleotides are TGTGCCAGCAGTTACAACGGGGTTACTGAAGCTTTCTTT. Translated: CASSYNGVTEAFF.

The rearrangement uses TRBV29-1 and TRBJ1-3, with a tentative D call TRBD1 (5 bases). This CDR3 contains 13 residues. CDR1 is SQVTM, CDR2 ANQGSEA, per germline. The germline V and J ends were trimmed by 4 bases and 3 bases, with 10 bases remaining between them. The CDR3 nucleotides are TGCAGCGTTGCCCACAGGCTTGGAAACACCATATATTTT. This gives the protein CSVAHRLGNTIYF. The entire variable domain, with the rest obtained from reference TRBV29-1 and TRBJ1-3, is as follows: SAVISQKPSRDICQRGTSLTIQCQVDSQVTMMFWYRQQPGQSLTLIATANQGSEATYESGFVIDKFPISRPNLTFSTLTVSNMSPEDSSIYLCSVAHRLGNTIYFGEGSWLTVV.

The V gene is TRBV7-8, the J gene TRBJ2-7; D remains unclear. V lost 2 bases to trimming and J lost 1 base, with 12 bases between them. Germline lookup yields CDR1 SGHVS and CDR2 FQNEAQ. CDR3 size: 15 residues. This CDR3 reads CASSLILRSSYEQYF. CDR3 DNA: TGTGCCAGCAGCTTAATCCTAAGGAGTTCCTACGAGCAGTACTTC.